This TCR beta chain appears in the sequencing data of a study of Tregs in tolerant kidney transplant recipients. Recipients received nonmyeloablative bone marrow transplants from related graft donors, with transient mixed chimerism. Unstimulated regulatory T cells (CD4+CD25+CD127-), CD4+CD25- non-regulatory cells, CD4 and CD8 cells were FACS-sorted from thawed PBMCs. The table came from immunoSEQ multiplex PCR; TCRdb's copy has only in-frame clones and leaves some out. The table has 20,000 to 25,000 clones, about 84% seen once. This CDR3 comprises 15 residues. J lost 5 bases, V lost 4 bases, and 6 bases had no gene match. Germline V gene sequence: CDR1 SNHLY, CDR2 FYNNEI. Details on this clone: Its antigen remains unidentified.

Study results and caveats: Expanding Tregs on activated donor B cells appeared to best identify donor-specific TCRbeta clones. This study did not directly address biological reproducibility. In tolerant patients, donor-specific Tregs outgrew total Tregs, suggesting antigen-driven expansion.

This rearrangement joins TRBV2 to TRBJ2-5; 11 nucleotides line up with TRBD1. The sequencing here drew on CD8+ T cells from blood (PBMCs), taken 6 months after the transplant. The TCR comes from a human patient who received a combined kidney and bone marrow transplant. Some T cells may be the graft donor's. DNA of the CDR3: TGTGCCAGCAGTGTGGGACAGGGGGGTCGGGAGACCCAGTACTTC. Protein product: CASSVGQGGRETQYF.